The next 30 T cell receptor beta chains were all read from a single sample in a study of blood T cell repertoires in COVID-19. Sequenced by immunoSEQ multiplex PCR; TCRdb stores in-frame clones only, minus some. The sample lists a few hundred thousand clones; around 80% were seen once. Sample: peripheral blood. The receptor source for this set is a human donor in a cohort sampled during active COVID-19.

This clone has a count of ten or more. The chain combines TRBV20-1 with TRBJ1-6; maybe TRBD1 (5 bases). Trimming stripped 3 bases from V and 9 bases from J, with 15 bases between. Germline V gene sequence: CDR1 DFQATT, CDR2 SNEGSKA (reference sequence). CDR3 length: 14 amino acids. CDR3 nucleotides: TGCAGTGCTAGTACCACCACTCAGGGTTCACCCCTCCACTTT. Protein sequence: CSASTTTQGSPLHF.

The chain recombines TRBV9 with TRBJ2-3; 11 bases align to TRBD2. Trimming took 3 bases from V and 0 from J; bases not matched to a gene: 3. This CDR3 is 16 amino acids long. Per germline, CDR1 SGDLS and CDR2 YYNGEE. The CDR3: CASSATSGRSTDTQYF. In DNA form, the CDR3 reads TGTGCCAGCAGCGCAACTAGCGGGAGAAGCACAGATACGCAGTATTTT.

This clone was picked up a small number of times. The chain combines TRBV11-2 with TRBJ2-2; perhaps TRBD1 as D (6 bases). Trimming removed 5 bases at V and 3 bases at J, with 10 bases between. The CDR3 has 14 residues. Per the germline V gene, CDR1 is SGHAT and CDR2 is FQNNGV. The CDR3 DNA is TGTGCCAGCAGCAAAAACAGGGACACCGGGGAGCTGTTTTTT. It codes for CASSKNRDTGELFF.

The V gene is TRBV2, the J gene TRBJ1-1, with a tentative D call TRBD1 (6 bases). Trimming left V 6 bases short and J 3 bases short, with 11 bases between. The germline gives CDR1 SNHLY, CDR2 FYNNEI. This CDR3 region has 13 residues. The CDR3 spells CASRTNRDTEAFF. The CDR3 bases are TGTGCCAGCAGAACCAACAGGGACACTGAAGCTTTCTTT.

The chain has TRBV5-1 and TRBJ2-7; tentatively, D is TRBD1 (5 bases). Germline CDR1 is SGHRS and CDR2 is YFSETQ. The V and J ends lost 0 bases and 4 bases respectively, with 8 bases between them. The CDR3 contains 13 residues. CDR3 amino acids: CASSLARDYEQYF. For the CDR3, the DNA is TGCGCCAGCAGCTTGGCCAGGGATTACGAGCAGTACTTC.

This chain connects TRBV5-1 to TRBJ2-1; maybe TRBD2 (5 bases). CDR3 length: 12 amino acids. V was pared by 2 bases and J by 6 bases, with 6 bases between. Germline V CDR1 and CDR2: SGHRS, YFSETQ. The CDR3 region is CASSFSVNEQFF. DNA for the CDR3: TGCGCCAGCAGCTTTAGCGTCAATGAGCAGTTCTTC.

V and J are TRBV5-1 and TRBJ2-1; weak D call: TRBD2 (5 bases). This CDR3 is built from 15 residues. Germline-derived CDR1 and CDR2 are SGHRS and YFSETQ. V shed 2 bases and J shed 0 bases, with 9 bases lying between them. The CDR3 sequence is CASSLLDPSYNEQFF. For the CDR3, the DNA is TGCGCCAGCAGCTTACTAGACCCCTCCTACAATGAGCAGTTCTTC.

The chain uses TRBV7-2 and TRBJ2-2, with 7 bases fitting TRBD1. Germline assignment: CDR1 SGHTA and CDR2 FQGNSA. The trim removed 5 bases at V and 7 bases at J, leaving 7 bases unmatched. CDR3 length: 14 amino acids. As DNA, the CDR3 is TGTGCCAGCAGCGCAGCAGGGGGATTCGGGGAGCTGTTTTTT. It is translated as CASSAAGGFGELFF. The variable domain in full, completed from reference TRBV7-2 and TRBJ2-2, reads GAGVSQSPSNKVTEKGKDVELRCDPISGHTALYWYRQSLGQGLEFLIYFQGNSAPDKSGLPSDRFSAERTGGSVSTLTIQRTQQEDSAVYLCASSAAGGFGELFFGEGSRLTVL.

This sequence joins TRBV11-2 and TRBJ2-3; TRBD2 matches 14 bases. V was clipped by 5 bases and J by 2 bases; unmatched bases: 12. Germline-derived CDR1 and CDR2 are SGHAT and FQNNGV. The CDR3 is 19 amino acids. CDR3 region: CASSPGLAGDLHFTDTQYF. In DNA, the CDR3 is TGTGCCAGCAGCCCGGGACTAGCGGGGGACCTCCACTTCACAGATACGCAGTATTTT.

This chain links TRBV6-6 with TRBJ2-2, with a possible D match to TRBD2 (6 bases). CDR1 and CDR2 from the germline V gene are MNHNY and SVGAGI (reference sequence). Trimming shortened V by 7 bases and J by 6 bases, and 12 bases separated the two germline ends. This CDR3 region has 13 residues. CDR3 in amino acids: CASNPGGPGELFF. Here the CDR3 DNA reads TGTGCCAGCAACCCCGGGGGTCCCGGGGAGCTGTTTTTT.

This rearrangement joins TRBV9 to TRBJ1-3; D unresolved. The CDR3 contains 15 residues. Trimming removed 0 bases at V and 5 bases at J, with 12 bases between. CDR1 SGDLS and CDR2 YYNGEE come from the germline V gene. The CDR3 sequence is CASSVVDSGRNTIYF. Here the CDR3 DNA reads TGTGCCAGCAGCGTAGTGGACTCCGGGAGAAACACCATATATTTT.

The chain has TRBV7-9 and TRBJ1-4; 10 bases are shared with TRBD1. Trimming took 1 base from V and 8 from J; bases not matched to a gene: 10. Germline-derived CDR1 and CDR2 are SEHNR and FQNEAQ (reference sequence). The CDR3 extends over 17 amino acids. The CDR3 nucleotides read TGTGCCAGCAGCTTAGGACAGGGGGCCACCGGAGGGGAAAAACTGTTTTTT. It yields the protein CASSLGQGATGGEKLFF. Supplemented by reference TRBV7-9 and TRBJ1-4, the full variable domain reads DTGVSQNPRHKITKRGQNVTFRCDPISEHNRLYWYRQTLGQGPEFLTYFQNEAQLEKSRLLSDRFSAERPKGSFSTLEIQRTEQGDSAMYLCASSLGQGATGGEKLFFGSGTQLSVL.

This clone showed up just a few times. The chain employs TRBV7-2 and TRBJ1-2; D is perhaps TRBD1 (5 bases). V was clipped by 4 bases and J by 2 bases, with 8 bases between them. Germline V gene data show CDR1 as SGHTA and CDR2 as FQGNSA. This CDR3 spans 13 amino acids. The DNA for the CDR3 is TGTGCCAGCAGCTCACAGGAGAACTATGGCTACACCTTC. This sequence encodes CASSSQENYGYTF.

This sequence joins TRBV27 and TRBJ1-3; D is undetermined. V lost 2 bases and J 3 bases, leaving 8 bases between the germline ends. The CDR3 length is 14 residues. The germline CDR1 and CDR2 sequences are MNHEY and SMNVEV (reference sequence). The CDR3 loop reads CASSLVGGGNTIYF. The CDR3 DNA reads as TGTGCCAGCAGTTTAGTGGGAGGTGGAAACACCATATATTTT.

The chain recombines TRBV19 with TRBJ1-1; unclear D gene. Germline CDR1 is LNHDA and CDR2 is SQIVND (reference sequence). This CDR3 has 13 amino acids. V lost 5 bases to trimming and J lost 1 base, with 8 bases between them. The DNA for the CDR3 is TGTGCCAGTAGTCTAACAGAGAACACTGAAGCTTTCTTT. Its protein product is CASSLTENTEAFF. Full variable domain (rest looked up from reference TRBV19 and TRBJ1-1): DGGITQSPKYLFRKEGQNVTLSCEQNLNHDAMYWYRQDPGQGLRLIYYSQIVNDFQKGDIAEGYSVSREKKESFPLTVTSAQKNPTAFYLCASSLTENTEAFFGQGTRLTVV.

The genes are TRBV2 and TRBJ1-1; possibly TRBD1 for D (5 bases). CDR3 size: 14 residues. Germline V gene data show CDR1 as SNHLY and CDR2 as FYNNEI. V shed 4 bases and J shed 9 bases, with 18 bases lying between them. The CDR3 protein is CASSADTDRSKAFF. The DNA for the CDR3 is TGTGCCAGCAGTGCGGACACCGACCGTTCAAAAGCTTTCTTT.

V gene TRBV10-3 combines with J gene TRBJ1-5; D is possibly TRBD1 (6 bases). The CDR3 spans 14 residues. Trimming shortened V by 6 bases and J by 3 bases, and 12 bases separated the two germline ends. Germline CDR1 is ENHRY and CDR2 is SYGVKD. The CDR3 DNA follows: TGTGCCATCAGCCCGGACAGATTCAATCAGCCCCAGCATTTT. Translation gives CAISPDRFNQPQHF.

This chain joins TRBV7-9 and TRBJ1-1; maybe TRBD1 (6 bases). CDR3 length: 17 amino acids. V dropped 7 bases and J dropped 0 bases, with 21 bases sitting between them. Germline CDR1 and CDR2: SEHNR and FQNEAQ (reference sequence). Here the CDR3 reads CASTDLVGGGMNTEAFF. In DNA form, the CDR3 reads TGTGCCAGCACCGACTTAGTGGGCGGGGGCATGAACACTGAAGCTTTCTTT.

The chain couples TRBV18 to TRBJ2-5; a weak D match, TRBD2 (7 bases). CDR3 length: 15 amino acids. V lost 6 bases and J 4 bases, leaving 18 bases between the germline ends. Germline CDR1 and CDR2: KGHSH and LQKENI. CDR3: CASSRGALSGETQYF. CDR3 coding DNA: TGTGCCAGCTCTCGGGGGGCCTTGTCTGGAGAGACCCAGTACTTC.

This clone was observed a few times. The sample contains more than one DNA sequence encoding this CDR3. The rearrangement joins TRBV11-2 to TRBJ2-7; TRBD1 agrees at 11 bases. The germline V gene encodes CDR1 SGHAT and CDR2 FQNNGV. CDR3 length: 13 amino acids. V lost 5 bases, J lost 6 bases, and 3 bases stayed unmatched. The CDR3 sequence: CASSPGTGGEQYF. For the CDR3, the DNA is TGTGCCAGCAGCCCCGGGACAGGGGGCGAGCAGTACTTC.

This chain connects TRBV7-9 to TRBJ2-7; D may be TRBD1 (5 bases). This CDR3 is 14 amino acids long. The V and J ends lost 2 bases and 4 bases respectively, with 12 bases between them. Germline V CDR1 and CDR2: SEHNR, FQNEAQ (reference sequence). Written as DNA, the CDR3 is TGTGCCAGCAGCTTATCCAGGGTAAATTACGAGCAGTACTTC. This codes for CASSLSRVNYEQYF.

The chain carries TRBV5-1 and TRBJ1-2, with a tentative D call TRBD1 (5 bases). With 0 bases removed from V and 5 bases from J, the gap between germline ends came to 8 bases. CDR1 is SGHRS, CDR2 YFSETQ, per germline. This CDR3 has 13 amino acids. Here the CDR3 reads CASSLDRSYGYTF. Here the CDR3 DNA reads TGCGCCAGCAGCTTGGACAGGTCGTATGGCTACACCTTC. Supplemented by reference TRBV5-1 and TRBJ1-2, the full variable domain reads KAGVTQTPRYLIKTRGQQVTLSCSPISGHRSVSWYQQTPGQGLQFLFEYFSETQRNKGNFPGRFSGRQFSNSRSEMNVSTLELGDSALYLCASSLDRSYGYTFGSGTRLTVV.

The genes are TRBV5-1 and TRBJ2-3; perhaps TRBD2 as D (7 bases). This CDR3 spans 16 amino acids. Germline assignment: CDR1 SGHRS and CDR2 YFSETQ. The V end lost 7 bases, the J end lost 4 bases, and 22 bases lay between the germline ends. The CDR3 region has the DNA TGCGCCAGCTCCTATAGGGGGGGCGGGTTGGCAGATACGCAGTATTTT. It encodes CASSYRGGGLADTQYF.

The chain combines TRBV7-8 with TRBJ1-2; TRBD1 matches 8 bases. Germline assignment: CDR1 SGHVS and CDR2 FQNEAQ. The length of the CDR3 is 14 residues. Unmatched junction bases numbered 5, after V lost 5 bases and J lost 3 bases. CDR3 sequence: CASSTQTGDYGYTF. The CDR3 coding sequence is TGTGCCAGCAGCACCCAGACAGGGGACTATGGCTACACCTTC.

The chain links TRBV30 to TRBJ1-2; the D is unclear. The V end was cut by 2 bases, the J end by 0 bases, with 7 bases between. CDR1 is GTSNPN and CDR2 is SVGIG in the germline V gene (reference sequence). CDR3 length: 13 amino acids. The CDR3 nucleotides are TGTGCCTGGAGTTTCGGTTCTAACTATGGCTACACCTTC. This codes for CAWSFGSNYGYTF.

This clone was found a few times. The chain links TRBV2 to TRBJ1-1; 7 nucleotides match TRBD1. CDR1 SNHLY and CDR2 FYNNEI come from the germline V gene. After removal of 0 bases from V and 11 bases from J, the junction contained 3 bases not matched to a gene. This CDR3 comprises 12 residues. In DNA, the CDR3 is TGTGCCAGCAGTGAAGCGCGCAGGGGGGCTTTCTTT. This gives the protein CASSEARRGAFF.

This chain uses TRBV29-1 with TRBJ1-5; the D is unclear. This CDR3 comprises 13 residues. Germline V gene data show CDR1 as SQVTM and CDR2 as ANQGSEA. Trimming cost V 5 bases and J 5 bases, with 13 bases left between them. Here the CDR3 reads CSVLRHRHQPQHF. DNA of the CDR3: TGCAGCGTTCTACGACACCGACATCAGCCCCAGCATTTT.

The CDR3 is CASSPGGGKETEAFF. The CDR3 region has the DNA TGTGCCAGCAGCCCCGGGGGAGGGAAGGAGACTGAAGCTTTCTTT. The chain is built from TRBV7-9 and TRBJ1-1, with D possibly matching TRBD1 (5 bases). This CDR3 is 15 amino acids long. Germline V gene sequence: CDR1 SEHNR, CDR2 FQNEAQ (reference sequence). V lost 5 bases, J lost 5 bases, and 18 bases lay in between.

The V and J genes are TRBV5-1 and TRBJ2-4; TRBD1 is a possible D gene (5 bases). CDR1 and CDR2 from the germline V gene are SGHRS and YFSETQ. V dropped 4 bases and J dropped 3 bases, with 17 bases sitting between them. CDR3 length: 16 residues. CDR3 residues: CASSQFHRLDKNIQYF. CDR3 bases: TGCGCCAGCAGCCAGTTTCACAGGCTAGACAAAAACATTCAGTACTTC.

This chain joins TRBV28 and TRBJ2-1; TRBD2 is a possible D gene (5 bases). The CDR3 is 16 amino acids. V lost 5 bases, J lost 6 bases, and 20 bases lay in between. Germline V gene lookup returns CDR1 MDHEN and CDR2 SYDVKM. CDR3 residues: CASSTPYKLGPNEQFF. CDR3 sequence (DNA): TGTGCCAGCAGTACCCCCTACAAACTAGGACCCAATGAGCAGTTCTTC. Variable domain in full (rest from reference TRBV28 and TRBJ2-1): DVKVTQSSRYLVKRTGEKVFLECVQDMDHENMFWYRQDPGLGLRLIYFSYDVKMKEKGDIPEGYSVSREKKERFSLILESASTNQTSMYLCASSTPYKLGPNEQFFGPGTRLTVL.